The clone carrying this TCR beta chain was observed a handful of times. Antigen unknown. The entry originates in a study of T-cell reconstitution after alpha-beta-depleted transplantation in children. Findings and caveats of the study: A year had passed since transplant, and T-cell counts and diversity by then came mostly from newly produced T cells. There were reportedly several hundred expanded graft clones from which alpha-beta T cells came about two months after transplant. Surviving recipient T cells and thymic progenitors accounted for the high day-60 TCRbeta diversity observed in some patients.

The CDR3 is 13 amino acids. V trimming: 4 bases; J trimming: 8 bases; junction bases outside the gene matches: 4. Germline assignment: CDR1 SGHTA and CDR2 FQGNSA. Unique molecular identifiers were used in preparing the TCRbeta library. A single record per CDR3 protein comes from TCRdb applying MiXCR to the PCR reads. Among around 580,000 distinct CDR3 sequences listed, roughly a quarter were seen once. This rearrangement joins TRBV7-2 to TRBJ1-5; 8 positions match TRBD1. The source was PBMCs, collected before TCRalphabeta/CD19-depleted stem cell transplant. The receptor was isolated from a boy in the first two years of life with Wiskott-Aldrich syndrome, due to receive a stem cell transplant. The CDR3 bases are TGTGCCAGCAGCTATACAGGGGGAGAGCCCCAGCATTTT. As protein: CASSYTGGEPQHF.